The clone carrying this TCR beta chain has a count of ten or more. Antigen specificity is unknown. Germline CDR1 reads DFQATT; CDR2 reads SNEGSKA (reference sequence). V gave up 5 bases and J gave up 7 bases; unmatched junction bases: 7. This CDR3 region has 14 residues. TCR beta CDR3 sequences were amplified from RNA transcripts. The study used the HTBI primer set for a first-round RT-PCR of the TCR CDR3. MiXCR, applied by TCRdb to the multiplex PCR reads, yields one record per CDR3 protein. The data hold about 480,000 distinct CDR3 sequences, with roughly 14% observed a single time. The data originate from a study of T cells in Graves' hyperthyroidism and ophthalmopathy. Study-wide points: Ophthalmopathy was identified by the model a median about seven months ahead of onset.

The receptor was derived from a woman younger than 30 with Graves' hyperthyroidism. The sample consisted of blood. This chain connects TRBV20-1 to TRBJ1-4; 10 nucleotides agree with TRBD1. CDR3 residues: CSASRQGAGEKLFF. For the CDR3, the DNA is TGCAGTGCTTCCCGACAGGGGGCAGGTGAAAAACTGTTTTTT.